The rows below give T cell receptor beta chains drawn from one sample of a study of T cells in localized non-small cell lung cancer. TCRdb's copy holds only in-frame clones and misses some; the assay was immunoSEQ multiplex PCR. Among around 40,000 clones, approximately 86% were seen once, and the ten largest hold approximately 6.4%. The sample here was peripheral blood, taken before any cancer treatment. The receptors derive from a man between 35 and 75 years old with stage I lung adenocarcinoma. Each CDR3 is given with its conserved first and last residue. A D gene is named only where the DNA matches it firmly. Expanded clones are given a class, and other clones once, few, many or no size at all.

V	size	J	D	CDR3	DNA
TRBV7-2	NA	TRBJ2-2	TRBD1	CASSSDRGGELFF	TGTGCCAGCAGCTCGGACAGGGGAGGGGAGCTGTTTTTT
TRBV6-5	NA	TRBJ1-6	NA	CASSSQKNSPLHF	TGTGCCAGCAGTTCCCAGAAAAATTCACCCCTCCACTTT
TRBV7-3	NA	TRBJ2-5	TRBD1	CASSSGQGETQYF	TGTGCCAGCAGCTCAGGACAGGGGGAGACCCAGTACTTC
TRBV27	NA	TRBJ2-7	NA	CASSLKGEQYF	TGTGCCAGCAGTTTAAAAGGCGAGCAGTACTTC
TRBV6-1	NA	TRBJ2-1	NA	CASSERALLGFF	TGTGCCAGCAGTGAACGGGCCCTCCTTGGGTTCTTC
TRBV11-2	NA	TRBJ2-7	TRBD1	CASSLASTGYHEQYF	TGTGCCAGCAGCTTAGCCTCGACAGGGTACCACGAGCAGTACTTC
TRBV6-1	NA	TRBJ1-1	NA	CASSERVKGILAFF	TGTGCCAGCAGTGAAAGAGTGAAGGGGATTCTGGCTTTCTTT
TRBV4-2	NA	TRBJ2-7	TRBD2	CASSSSSGSPRLPEQYF	TGTGCCAGCAGCTCTTCTAGCGGGTCTCCACGATTGCCCGAGCAGTACTTC
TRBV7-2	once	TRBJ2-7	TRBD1	CASSSREGGNEQYF	TGTGCCAGCAGCTCGCGCGAAGGGGGCAACGAGCAGTACTTC
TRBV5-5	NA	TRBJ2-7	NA	CASSLTQGWYEQYF	TGTGCCAGCAGCTTGACCCAGGGTTGGTACGAGCAGTACTTC
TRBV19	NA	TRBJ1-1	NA	CASSAQPLNTEAFF	TGTGCCAGTAGTGCGCAGCCACTTAACACTGAAGCTTTCTTT
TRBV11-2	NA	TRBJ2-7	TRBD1	CASTDNRGHYEQYF	TGTGCCAGCACCGACAACAGGGGCCACTACGAGCAGTACTTC
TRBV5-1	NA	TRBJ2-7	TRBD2	CASSPRSSAGGEYF	TGCGCCAGCAGCCCCCGTTCGTCGGCGGGAGGAGAGTACTTC
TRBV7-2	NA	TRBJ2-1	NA	CASSFLAREQFF	TGTGCCAGCAGCTTTCTAGCGAGAGAGCAGTTCTTC